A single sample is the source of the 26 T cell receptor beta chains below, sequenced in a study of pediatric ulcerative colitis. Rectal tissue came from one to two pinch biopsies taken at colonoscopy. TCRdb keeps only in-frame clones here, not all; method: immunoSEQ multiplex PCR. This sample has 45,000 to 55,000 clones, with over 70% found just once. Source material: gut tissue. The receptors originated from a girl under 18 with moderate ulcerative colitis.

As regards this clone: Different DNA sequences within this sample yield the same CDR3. The CDR3 sequence: CASSLTGDTEAFF. CDR3 nucleotide sequence: TGCGCCAGCAGCCTAACAGGGGACACTGAAGCTTTCTTT. The chain carries TRBV5-1 and TRBJ1-1, with 7 bases aligning to TRBD1. The CDR3 consists of 13 residues. CDR1 and CDR2 from the germline V gene are SGHRS and YFSETQ. J was trimmed by 3 bases and V by 4 bases; bases with no gene match: 3.

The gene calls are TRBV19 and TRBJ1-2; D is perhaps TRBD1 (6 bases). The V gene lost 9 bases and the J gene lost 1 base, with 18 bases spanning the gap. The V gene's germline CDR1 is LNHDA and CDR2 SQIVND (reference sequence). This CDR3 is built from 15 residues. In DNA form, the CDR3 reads TGTGCCAGCACTCGAACAGGGCCTCTTAACTATGGCTACACCTTC. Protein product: CASTRTGPLNYGYTF. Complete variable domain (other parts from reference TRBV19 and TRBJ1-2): DGGITQSPKYLFRKEGQNVTLSCEQNLNHDAMYWYRQDPGQGLRLIYYSQIVNDFQKGDIAEGYSVSREKKESFPLTVTSAQKNPTAFYLCASTRTGPLNYGYTFGSGTRLTVV.

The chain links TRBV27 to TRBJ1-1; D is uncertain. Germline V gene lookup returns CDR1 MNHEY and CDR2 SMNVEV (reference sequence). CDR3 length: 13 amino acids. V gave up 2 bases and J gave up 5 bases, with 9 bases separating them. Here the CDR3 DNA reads TGTGCCAGCAGTTTAAAGAGACCAACTGAAGCTTTCTTT. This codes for CASSLKRPTEAFF.

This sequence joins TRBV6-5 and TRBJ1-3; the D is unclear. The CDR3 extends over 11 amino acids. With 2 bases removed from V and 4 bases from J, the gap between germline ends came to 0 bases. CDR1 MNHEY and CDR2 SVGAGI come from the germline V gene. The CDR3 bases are TGTGCCAGCAGTTACGGAAACACCATATATTTT. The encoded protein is CASSYGNTIYF.

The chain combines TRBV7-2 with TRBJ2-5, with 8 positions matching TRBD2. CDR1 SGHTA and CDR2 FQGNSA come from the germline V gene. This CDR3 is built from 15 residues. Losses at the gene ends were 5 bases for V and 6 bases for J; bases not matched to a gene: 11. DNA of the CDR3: TGTGCCAGCAGCGCAAATGCGGGGGGAGGAAAGACCCAGTACTTC. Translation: CASSANAGGGKTQYF.

Written as DNA, the CDR3 is TGCGCCAGCAGCTTATTCCAATCCACAGATACGCAGTATTTT. Its protein product is CASSLFQSTDTQYF. V and J are TRBV5-1 and TRBJ2-3; D is ambiguous. The CDR3 has 14 residues. Deletions cut 2 bases from V and 2 bases from J, with 9 bases between. Germline values: CDR1 SGHRS, CDR2 YFSETQ.

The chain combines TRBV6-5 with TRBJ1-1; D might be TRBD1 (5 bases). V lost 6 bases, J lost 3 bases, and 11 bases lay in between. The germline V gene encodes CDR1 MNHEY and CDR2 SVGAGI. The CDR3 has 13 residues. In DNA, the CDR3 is TGTGCCAGCAGGGCTCTAGGGGACACTGAAGCTTTCTTT. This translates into CASRALGDTEAFF.

The CDR3 bases are TGTGCCAGCAGTGACCGCTTGCAAGAAGCCTACGAGCAGTACTTC. Its protein is CASSDRLQEAYEQYF. The rearrangement joins TRBV6-4 to TRBJ2-7; D is unclear. From germline, CDR1 is MRHNA and CDR2 SNTAGT. V was trimmed by 2 bases and J by 2 bases, leaving 13 bases between them. This CDR3 is 15 amino acids long.

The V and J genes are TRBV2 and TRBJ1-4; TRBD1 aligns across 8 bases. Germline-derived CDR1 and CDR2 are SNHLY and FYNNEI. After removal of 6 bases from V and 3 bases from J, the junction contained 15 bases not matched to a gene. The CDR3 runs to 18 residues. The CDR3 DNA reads TGTGCCAGCAGCGACGACAGGGGACGGATCAGAGCTAATGAAAAACTGTTTTTT. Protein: CASSDDRGRIRANEKLFF.

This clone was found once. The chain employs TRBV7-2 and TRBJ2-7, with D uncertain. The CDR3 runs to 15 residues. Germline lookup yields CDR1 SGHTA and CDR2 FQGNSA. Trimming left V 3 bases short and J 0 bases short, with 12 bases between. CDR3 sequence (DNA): TGTGCCAGCAGCTTGGGTCCTGGGGTCTCCTACGAGCAGTACTTC. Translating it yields CASSLGPGVSYEQYF.

The CDR3 DNA reads as TGTGCCAGCAGTGAAAAGTCTGGTTTACAAGAGACCCAGTACTTC. Translation: CASSEKSGLQETQYF. This chain joins TRBV2 and TRBJ2-5; D gene ambiguous. In germline, CDR1 is SNHLY, CDR2 FYNNEI. V was cut by 2 bases and J by 2 bases, with 12 bases left in between. CDR3 size: 15 residues.

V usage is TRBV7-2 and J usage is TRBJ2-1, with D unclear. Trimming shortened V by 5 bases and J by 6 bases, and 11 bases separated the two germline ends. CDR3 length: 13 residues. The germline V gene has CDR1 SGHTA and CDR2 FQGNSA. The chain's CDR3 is CASSPGPFNEQFF. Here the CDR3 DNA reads TGTGCCAGCAGCCCCGGTCCCTTCAATGAGCAGTTCTTC.

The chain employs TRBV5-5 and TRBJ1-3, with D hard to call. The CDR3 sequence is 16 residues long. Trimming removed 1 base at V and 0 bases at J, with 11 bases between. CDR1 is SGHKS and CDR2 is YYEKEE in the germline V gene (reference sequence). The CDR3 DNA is TGTGCCAGCAGCTTGTTAACGGCGAGCTCTGGAAACACCATATATTTT. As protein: CASSLLTASSGNTIYF.

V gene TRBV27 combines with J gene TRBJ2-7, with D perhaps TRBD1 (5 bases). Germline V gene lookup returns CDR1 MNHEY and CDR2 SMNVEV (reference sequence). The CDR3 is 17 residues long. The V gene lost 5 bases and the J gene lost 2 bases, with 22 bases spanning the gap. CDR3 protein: CASSPMGQTSLTYEQYF. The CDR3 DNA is TGTGCCAGCAGTCCCATGGGGCAGACTTCGTTAACCTACGAGCAGTACTTC.

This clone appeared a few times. CDR3 sequence: CASSSGQIQAFF. CDR3 DNA: TGTGCCAGCAGCAGTGGACAGATACAAGCTTTCTTT. This sequence joins TRBV7-2 and TRBJ1-1; tentative D call: TRBD1 (6 bases). The V and J ends lost 5 bases and 9 bases respectively, with 13 bases between them. CDR3 size: 12 residues. Germline V gene data show CDR1 as SGHTA and CDR2 as FQGNSA.

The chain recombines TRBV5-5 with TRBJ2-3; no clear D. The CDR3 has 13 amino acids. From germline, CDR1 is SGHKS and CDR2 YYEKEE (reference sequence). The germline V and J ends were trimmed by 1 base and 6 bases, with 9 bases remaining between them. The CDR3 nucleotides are TGTGCCAGCAGCTTGAACCCCCATGATACGCAGTATTTT. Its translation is CASSLNPHDTQYF.

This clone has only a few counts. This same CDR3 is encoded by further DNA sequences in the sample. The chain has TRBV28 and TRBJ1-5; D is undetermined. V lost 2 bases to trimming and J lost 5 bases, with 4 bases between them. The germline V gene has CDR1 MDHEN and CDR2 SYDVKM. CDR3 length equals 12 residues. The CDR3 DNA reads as TGTGCCAGCAGTTTACAAGATCAGCCCCAGCATTTT. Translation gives CASSLQDQPQHF.

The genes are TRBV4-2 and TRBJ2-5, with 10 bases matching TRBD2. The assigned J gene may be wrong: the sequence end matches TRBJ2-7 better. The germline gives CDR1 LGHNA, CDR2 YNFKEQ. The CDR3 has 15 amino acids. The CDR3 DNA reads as TGTGCCAGCAGCCAAGCTACTAGCGGGACCTACGAGCAGTACTTC. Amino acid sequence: CASSQATSGTYEQYF.

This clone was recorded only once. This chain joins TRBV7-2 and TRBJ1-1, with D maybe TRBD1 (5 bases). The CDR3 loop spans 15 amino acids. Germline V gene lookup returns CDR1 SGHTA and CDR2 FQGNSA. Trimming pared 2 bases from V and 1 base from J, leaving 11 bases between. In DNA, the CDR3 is TGTGCCAGCAGCTTATTCGCGGGGGAGAACACTGAAGCTTTCTTT. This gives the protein CASSLFAGENTEAFF.

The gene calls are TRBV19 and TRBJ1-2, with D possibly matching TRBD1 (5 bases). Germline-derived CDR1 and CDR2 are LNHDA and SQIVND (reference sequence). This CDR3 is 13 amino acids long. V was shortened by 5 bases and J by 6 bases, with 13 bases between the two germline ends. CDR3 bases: TGTGCCAGTAGTTTTTCAGGGTCCAATGGCTACACCTTC. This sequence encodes CASSFSGSNGYTF. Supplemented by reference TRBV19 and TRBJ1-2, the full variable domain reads DGGITQSPKYLFRKEGQNVTLSCEQNLNHDAMYWYRQDPGQGLRLIYYSQIVNDFQKGDIAEGYSVSREKKESFPLTVTSAQKNPTAFYLCASSFSGSNGYTFGSGTRLTVV.

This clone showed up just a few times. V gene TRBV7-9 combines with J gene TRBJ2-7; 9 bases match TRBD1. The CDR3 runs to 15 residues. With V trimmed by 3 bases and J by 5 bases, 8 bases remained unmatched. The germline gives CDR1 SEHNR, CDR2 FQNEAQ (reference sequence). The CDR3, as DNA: TGTGCCAGCAGCTTGGGGACAGGGTCGTTCCACGAGCAGTACTTC. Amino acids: CASSLGTGSFHEQYF.

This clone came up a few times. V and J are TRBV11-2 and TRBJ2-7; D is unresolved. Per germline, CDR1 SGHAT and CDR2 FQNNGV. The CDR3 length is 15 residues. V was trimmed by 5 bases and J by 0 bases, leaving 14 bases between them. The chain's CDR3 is CASSLNWVASYEQYF. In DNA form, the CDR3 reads TGTGCCAGCAGCCTGAACTGGGTAGCCTCCTACGAGCAGTACTTC.

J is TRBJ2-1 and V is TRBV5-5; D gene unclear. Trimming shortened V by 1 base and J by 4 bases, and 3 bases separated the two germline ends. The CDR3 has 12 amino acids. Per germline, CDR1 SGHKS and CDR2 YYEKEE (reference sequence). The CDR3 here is CASSLSYNEQFF. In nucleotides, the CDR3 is TGTGCCAGCAGCTTGAGTTACAATGAGCAGTTCTTC.

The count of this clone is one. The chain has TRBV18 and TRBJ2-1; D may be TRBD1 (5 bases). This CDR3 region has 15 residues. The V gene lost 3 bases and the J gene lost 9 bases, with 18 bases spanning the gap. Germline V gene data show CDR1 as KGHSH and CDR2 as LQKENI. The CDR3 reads CASSPEQATLGEQFF. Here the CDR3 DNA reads TGTGCCAGCTCACCTGAACAGGCTACCCTCGGTGAGCAGTTCTTC.

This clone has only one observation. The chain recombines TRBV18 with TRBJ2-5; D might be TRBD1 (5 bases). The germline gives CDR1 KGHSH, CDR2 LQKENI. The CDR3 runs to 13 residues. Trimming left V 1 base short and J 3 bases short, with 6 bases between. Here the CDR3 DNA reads TGTGCCAGCTCACCACGCAGGGAAGAGACCCAGTACTTC. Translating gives CASSPRREETQYF.

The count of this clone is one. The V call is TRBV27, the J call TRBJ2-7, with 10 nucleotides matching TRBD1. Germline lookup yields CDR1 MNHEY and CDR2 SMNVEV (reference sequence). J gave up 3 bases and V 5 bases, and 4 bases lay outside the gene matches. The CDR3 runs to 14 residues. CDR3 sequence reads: CASSRTGGDYEQYF. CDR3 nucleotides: TGTGCCAGCAGTCGGACAGGGGGAGACTACGAGCAGTACTTC.